This T cell receptor beta chain was obtained from a study of Tregs in tolerant kidney transplant recipients. TCRdb's table, derived via immunoSEQ multiplex PCR, lists solely in-frame clones and lacks some. This table lists 30,000 or so clones. Per germline, CDR1 SEHNR and CDR2 FQNEAQ (reference sequence). Germline trimming cut 4 bases from V and 9 bases from J; bases unmatched to any gene: 8. This CDR3 region has 14 residues. Unstimulated regulatory T cells (CD4+CD25+CD127-), CD4+CD25- non-regulatory cells, CD4 and CD8 cells were FACS-sorted from thawed PBMCs. To note about this clone: Its antigen is not known. The read ends 3 residues shy of where the CDR3 ends; the end is completed using the germline J gene.

General study results and limits: Biological reproducibility was not directly addressed in this study. Findings come from small patient numbers and require larger validation.

V usage is TRBV7-9 and J usage is TRBJ1-5; 8 bases are a match to TRBD1. The origin of this receptor is a human donor who received a combined kidney and bone marrow transplant. The specimen comprised CD8+ T cells from blood, sampled before the transplant. CDR3: CASSSDRAGWPQHF. Incomplete CDR3 DNA: TGTGCCAGCAGCTCGGACAGGGCAGGTTGGCCC.